Below, 15 T cell receptor beta chains from the same sample are listed, as sequenced in a study of human T cells and chemical hapten exposure. Specified time point: patch test 3, about 24 weeks after DPC sensitization. Treatment defined: therapeutic diphenylcyclopropenone sensitization with weekly scalp DPC. In TCRdb, the RACE reads were re-called with MiXCR into one record per CDR3 protein. The sample has roughly 69,000 distinct CDR3 sequences, roughly 11% seen once; the top ten hold approximately 2.4%. This specimen consisted of whole blood, obtained in connection with sensitization to the hapten diphenylcyclopropenone (DPC). Receptors were obtained from a young woman with alopecia areata. Some clones in this sample may be carry-over from other donors' samples.

This clonotype was seen more than once but under ten times. The CDR3 sequence: CASSYPGNTEAFF. The CDR3, as DNA: TGTGCCAGCAGTTACCCAGGGAATACTGAAGCTTTCTTT. V usage is TRBV6-5 and J usage is TRBJ1-1, with TRBD1 as a possible D gene (5 bases). The germline V and J ends were trimmed by 2 bases and 5 bases, with 9 bases remaining between them. This CDR3 region has 13 residues. Per germline, CDR1 MNHEY and CDR2 SVGAGI.

This clonotype was counted at least ten times. The rearrangement links TRBV7-9 to TRBJ2-1; a weak D match, TRBD1 (6 bases). CDR1 is SEHNR, CDR2 FQNEAQ, per germline (reference sequence). The CDR3 covers 15 residues. Trimming took 5 bases from V and 7 from J, leaving 18 bases between them. As DNA, the CDR3 is TGTGCCAGCAGCGCATTCCACGGCACAGGGAATGAGCAGTTCTTC. It encodes CASSAFHGTGNEQFF.

This clonotype was counted only a few times. This chain links TRBV28 with TRBJ1-1; the match to TRBD1 covers 8 bases. This CDR3 is built from 18 residues. Germline V gene sequence: CDR1 MDHEN, CDR2 SYDVKM. Losses at the gene ends were 4 bases for V and 7 bases for J; bases not matched to a gene: 20. In DNA, the CDR3 is TGTGCCAGCAGTTCCCAACGGACAGGGCTGAGTGGAGCCCGTGAAGCTTTCTTT. It yields the protein CASSSQRTGLSGAREAFF. The complete variable domain, with remaining parts taken from reference TRBV28 and TRBJ1-1, reads DVKVTQSSRYLVKRTGEKVFLECVQDMDHENMFWYRQDPGLGLRLIYFSYDVKMKEKGDIPEGYSVSREKKERFSLILESASTNQTSMYLCASSSQRTGLSGAREAFFGQGTRLTVV.

The rearrangement joins TRBV24-1 to TRBJ2-3; D is unresolved. This CDR3 comprises 14 residues. Germline V gene sequence: CDR1 KGHDR, CDR2 SFDVKD. Trimming took 12 bases from V and 4 from J, leaving 19 bases between them. CDR3 nucleotide sequence: TGTGCCCCTCATCCCCCAGAGTCTCCAGATACGCAGTATTTT. Amino acids: CAPHPPESPDTQYF.

A few counts support this clonotype. This chain joins TRBV2 and TRBJ1-2, with 7 bases aligning to TRBD1. From germline, CDR1 is SNHLY and CDR2 FYNNEI. The junction had 6 bases not matched to a gene; V was cut back by 6 bases and J by 8 bases. This CDR3 has 12 residues. The CDR3 DNA is TGTGCCAGCAGCGCAACAGGGGACGGCTACACCTTC. Protein product: CASSATGDGYTF.

This clonotype was observed at least ten times. The gene calls are TRBV7-3 and TRBJ2-3; D is perhaps TRBD2 (5 bases). V shed 0 bases and J shed 2 bases, with 12 bases lying between them. In germline, CDR1 is SGHTA, CDR2 FQGTGA. This CDR3 is built from 16 residues. The CDR3 reads CASSLTPGLNTDTQYF. DNA for the CDR3: TGTGCCAGCAGCTTAACACCCGGACTCAACACAGATACGCAGTATTTT.

The chain links TRBV7-2 to TRBJ2-7; D is tentatively TRBD1 or TRBD2 (5 bases each). The CDR3 extends over 14 amino acids. Trimming removed 3 bases at V and 2 bases at J, with 11 bases between. The germline gives CDR1 SGHTA, CDR2 FQGNSA. In DNA, the CDR3 is TGTGCCAGCAGCTTGGGACGGTCCACCTACGAGCAGTACTTC. It yields the protein CASSLGRSTYEQYF.

This clonotype was found many times. The chain links TRBV29-1 to TRBJ2-5; unclear D gene. Trimming removed 4 bases from V and 1 base from J, with 4 bases in between. Germline V gene sequence: CDR1 SQVTM, CDR2 ANQGSEA. The CDR3 spans 11 residues. CDR3 protein: CSVAIQETQYF. The CDR3 DNA is TGCAGCGTTGCAATCCAAGAGACCCAGTACTTC.

The J gene is TRBJ1-2, the V gene TRBV4-3; D gene ambiguous. V was trimmed by 3 bases and J by 0 bases, leaving 14 bases between them. Germline CDR1 is LGHNA and CDR2 is YSLEER. The CDR3 contains 16 residues. CDR3 in amino acids: CASSQDATIANYGYTF. The CDR3 DNA follows: TGCGCCAGCAGCCAGGACGCCACCATTGCTAACTATGGCTACACCTTC.

V usage is TRBV20-1 and J usage is TRBJ2-1, with 8 positions matching TRBD2. Per the germline V gene, CDR1 is DFQATT and CDR2 is SNEGSKA (reference sequence). The CDR3 spans 15 residues. V was pared by 6 bases and J by 0 bases, with 7 bases of the junction left unmatched. In DNA, the CDR3 is TGCAGTGCAAACAGAGCGGGAGACTCCTACAATGAGCAGTTCTTC. Translated, it gives CSANRAGDSYNEQFF.

The J gene is TRBJ2-3, the V gene TRBV27; TRBD1 might be the D (6 bases). This CDR3 is 14 amino acids long. V lost 3 bases and J 0 bases, leaving 7 bases between the germline ends. Germline CDR1 and CDR2: MNHEY and SMNVEV (reference sequence). Here the CDR3 reads CASSLQGSTDTQYF. CDR3 coding DNA: TGTGCCAGCAGTTTGCAGGGGAGCACAGATACGCAGTATTTT.

V gene TRBV7-3 combines with J gene TRBJ2-3; TRBD2 might be the D (5 bases). Trimming pared 1 base from V and 0 bases from J, leaving 8 bases between. The CDR3 totals 15 residues. Germline CDR1 is SGHTA and CDR2 is FQGTGA. The CDR3 DNA sequence: TGTGCCAGCAGCTTAAGTGGGAGTAGCACAGATACGCAGTATTTT. It yields the protein CASSLSGSSTDTQYF.

The chain has TRBV29-1 and TRBJ1-2; D ambiguous. Looked up from germline, CDR1 is SQVTM and CDR2 is ANQGSEA. Trimming shortened V by 7 bases and J by 2 bases, and 11 bases separated the two germline ends. The length of the CDR3 is 12 residues. The CDR3 protein is CSAFSVNYGYTF. The CDR3 nucleotides read TGCAGCGCGTTTTCAGTCAACTATGGCTACACCTTC.

This clonotype was recorded at least ten times. The chain recombines TRBV29-1 with TRBJ1-1, with a possible D match to TRBD1 (5 bases). The V gene's germline CDR1 is SQVTM and CDR2 ANQGSEA. Trimming cost V 6 bases and J 4 bases, with 15 bases left between them. The CDR3 covers 13 residues. CDR3 sequence: CSVKGFKSTEAFF. In DNA form, the CDR3 reads TGCAGCGTCAAGGGGTTCAAGAGCACTGAAGCTTTCTTT.

In this sample, this clonotype turned up a few times. V gene TRBV5-8 combines with J gene TRBJ2-1; D is uncertain. Germline-derived CDR1 and CDR2 are SGHTS and YDEGEE. Trimming stripped 1 base from V and 5 bases from J, with 16 bases between. CDR3 size: 16 residues. As DNA, the CDR3 is TGTGCCAGCAGCTTGTACCCCCCACAAGCTAACAATGAGCAGTTCTTC. Its translation: CASSLYPPQANNEQFF.